This T cell receptor beta chain was found in a study of blood T cell repertoires in COVID-19. The study recruited people aged about 18 to 90 years across approximately 24 US areas. Source study methods: It was from reference gene primer amplification that nucleated cell counts were estimated. Using immunoSEQ multiplex PCR, the repertoire was profiled, and TCRdb retains in-frame clones only, with some absent. That table furnishes V, J and clone size, whereas the DNA furnished D and trimming. The sample lists hundreds of thousands of clones, 70% to 90% occurring once. Trimming removed 8 bases from V and 4 bases from J, with 8 bases in between. Germline loops: CDR1 SEHNR, CDR2 FQNEAQ (reference sequence). The CDR3 has 12 residues.

The chain employs TRBV7-9 and TRBJ2-2; D may be TRBD1 (6 bases). The sequenced material came from PBMCs or T cells enriched from blood (not recorded which). This sequence was found in a young woman with acute COVID-19. This CDR3 reads CASGGGTGELFF. The CDR3 nucleotides read TGTGCCAGCGGGGGCGGCACCGGGGAGCTGTTTTTT.